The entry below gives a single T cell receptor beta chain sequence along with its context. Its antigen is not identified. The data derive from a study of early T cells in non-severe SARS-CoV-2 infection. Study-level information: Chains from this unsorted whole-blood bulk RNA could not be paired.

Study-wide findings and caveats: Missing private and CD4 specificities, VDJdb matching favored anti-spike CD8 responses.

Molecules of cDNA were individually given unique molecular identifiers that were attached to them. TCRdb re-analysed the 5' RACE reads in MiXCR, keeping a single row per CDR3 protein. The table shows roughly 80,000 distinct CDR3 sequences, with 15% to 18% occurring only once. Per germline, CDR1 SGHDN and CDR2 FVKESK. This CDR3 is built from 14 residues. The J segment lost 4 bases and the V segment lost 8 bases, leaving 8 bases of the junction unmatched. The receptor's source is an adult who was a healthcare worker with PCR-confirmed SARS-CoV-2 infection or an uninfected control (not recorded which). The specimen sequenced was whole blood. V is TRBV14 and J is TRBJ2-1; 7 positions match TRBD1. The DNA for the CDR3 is TGTGCCAGCCGGGACAGTAATTATTACAATGAGCAGTTCTTC. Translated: CASRDSNYYNEQFF.